The rows below give T cell receptor beta chains drawn from one sample of a study of blood T cells in healthy people across ages. TCRdb called the 5' RACE reads again in MiXCR, with one record for every CDR3 protein. The sample shows nearly 800,000 distinct CDR3 sequences, about 56% of them seen only once. Sequenced input: blood. The receptors shown here come from a man aged 40-49 years in good health. The CDR3 runs from the conserved cysteine through the conserved F or W. A D gene is named only where the DNA matches it firmly. Not all rows give a size; the values are once, few, many and, for expanded clones, a class.

J	V	D	size	DNA	CDR3
TRBJ1-5	TRBV6-2/TRBV6-3	NA	NA	TGTGCCAGCAGTTACTCGGACCTCAATCAGCCCCAGCATTTT	CASSYSDLNQPQHF
TRBJ1-4	TRBV5-1	NA	once	TGCGCCAGCAGCCCCCAACCCAGTAATGAAAAACTGTTTTTT	CASSPQPSNEKLFF
TRBJ2-3	TRBV10-3	TRBD1	NA	TGTGCCATCAGGGGGACAGGTGCAGATACGCAGTATTTT	CAIRGTGADTQYF
TRBJ2-7	TRBV11-1	TRBD1	NA	TGTGCCAGCAGCATCCAGACAGGGACCTCCTACGAGCAGTACTTC	CASSIQTGTSYEQYF
TRBJ2-1	TRBV6-5	TRBD1	NA	TGTGCCAGCAGACCAGGGACAGTGAACAATGAGCAGTTCTTC	CASRPGTVNNEQFF
TRBJ1-2	TRBV4-3	NA	NA	TGCGCCAGCAGCCAAGTACTCACCCCAGGGGCGGCTAACTATGGCTACACCTTC	CASSQVLTPGAANYGYTF
TRBJ2-5	TRBV11-3	NA	NA	TGTGCCAGCAGCAAACAGGGAAAGGGAGAGACCCAGTACTTC	CASSKQGKGETQYF
TRBJ2-5	TRBV6-2/TRBV6-3	NA	NA	TGTGCCAGCAGTTACTTTGGTCGGGAGCAGTACTTC	CASSYFGREQYF
TRBJ2-3	TRBV28	NA	NA	TGTGCCAGCAGTTCGAGACAGGCGGCCACAGATACGCAGTATTTT	CASSSRQAATDTQYF
TRBJ2-3	TRBV2	TRBD2	NA	TGTGCCAGCCCCAAAACCGGGACTAGCGTTTACACAGATACGCAGTATTTT	CASPKTGTSVYTDTQYF
TRBJ2-7	TRBV21-1	NA	few	TGTGCCAGCAGCAAGAGAGGGACAGGGGCTACCCACGAGCAGTACTTC	CASSKRGTGATHEQYF
TRBJ1-2	TRBV9	NA	few	TGTGCCAGCAGCCGGGCCCAGGGAGATCTCTATGGCTACACCTTC	CASSRAQGDLYGYTF
TRBJ2-7	TRBV6-4	TRBD2	NA	TGTGCCAGCAAACGGGACTACCTCTACAATGAGCAGTACTTC	CASKRDYLYNEQYF
TRBJ2-7	TRBV7-6	TRBD1	NA	TGTGCCAGCAGCATGGGGACAGGGAGGGACGAGCAGTACTTC	CASSMGTGRDEQYF
TRBJ1-1	TRBV6-6	NA	few	TGTGCCAGCAGTTACTCGACTGAAGCTTTCTTT	CASSYSTEAFF
TRBJ2-7	TRBV7-2	NA	few	TGTGCCAGCAGCCGTACGAGGATCGAGCAGTACTTC	CASSRTRIEQYF
TRBJ1-5	TRBV27	NA	NA	TGTGCCAGCAGTCGGGCAGGGTCTGGTCAGCCCCAGCATTTT	CASSRAGSGQPQHF
TRBJ2-6	TRBV15	NA	NA	TGTGCCACCAGCAGAGCCGGCTCTGGGGCCAACGTCCTGACTTTC	CATSRAGSGANVLTF
TRBJ2-5	TRBV7-2	NA	few	TGTGCCAGCAGCGCACAGGGTCCTGAGACCCAGTACTTC	CASSAQGPETQYF
TRBJ2-3	TRBV20-1	TRBD2	NA	TGCAGTGCTAGTATCAGCGGGAGGGCGGATACGCAGTATTTT	CSASISGRADTQYF
TRBJ2-5	TRBV7-9	NA	few	TGTGCCAGCAGACTACGAACGAAAGAGACCCAGTACTTC	CASRLRTKETQYF
TRBJ2-3	TRBV7-9	TRBD2	few	TGTGCCAGCAGCCCCCAGACTAGCGGGAAACAATATGGCACAGATACGCAGTATTTT	CASSPQTSGKQYGTDTQYF
TRBJ2-1	TRBV7-9	TRBD1	NA	TGTGCCAGCAGCTTAAGGGGGAAACGACAGGGGGGATACAATGAGCAGTTCTTC	CASSLRGKRQGGYNEQFF
TRBJ2-7	TRBV5-1	TRBD2	NA	TGCGCCAGCAGCTCGGGACTAGCGGGGGGTAGCTCCTACAATGAGCAGTACTTC	CASSSGLAGGSSYNEQYF
TRBJ2-7	TRBV6-5	TRBD2	once	TGTGCCAGCAAGGGAACTAGCGGAGCCTACGAGCAGTACTTC	CASKGTSGAYEQYF
TRBJ2-5	TRBV29-1	NA	few	TGCAGCGTCCCCGCCCTGGGCCCCGGGACGACCCAAGAGACCCAGTACTTC	CSVPALGPGTTQETQYF
TRBJ2-1	TRBV4-2	TRBD1	once	TGTGCCAGCAGCCAAGATTTCGGCGGGACAGGGGGCAGTGAGCAGTTCTTC	CASSQDFGGTGGSEQFF
TRBJ2-5	TRBV7-2	NA	NA	TGTGCCAGCAGCCCCCGACAGACAGTAGGGCAAGAGACCCAGTACTTC	CASSPRQTVGQETQYF
TRBJ2-3	TRBV18	TRBD2	few	TGTGCCAGCTCACCGAGGCGGGAGAGCACAGATACGCAGTATTTT	CASSPRRESTDTQYF
TRBJ2-1	TRBV28	TRBD1	NA	TGTGCCAGCAGCCAACCGGGACAGGGGCCTCGATGGGGGTTCTTC	CASSQPGQGPRWGFF
TRBJ1-6	TRBV7-3	TRBD1	few	TGTGCCAGCAGGGCGGACAGGAGCTCCTATAATTCACCCCTCCACTTT	CASRADRSSYNSPLHF
TRBJ1-4	TRBV6-5	TRBD1	NA	TGTGCCAGCAGTAGAGGCCGGGACAGCCCTTATGAAAAACTGTTTTTT	CASSRGRDSPYEKLFF